This T cell receptor beta chain was recorded in a study of OX40 agonist ivuxolimab in advanced cancers. Overall study context: Hepatocellular carcinoma, melanoma, renal cell or head and neck cancer was diagnosed in the dose-escalation patients. Study results and caveats: With doses of 0.1 to 3.0 mg/kg, CD4+ and CD8+ blood T cells had undergone clonal expansion by week 6.

The method was immunoSEQ multiplex PCR; TCRdb's version includes in-frame clones alone and lacks a portion of them. The sample comprises about 70,000 clones, roughly nine tenths of which are singletons, and 7.6% rests with the top ten. With V trimmed by 0 bases and J by 7 bases, 8 bases remained unmatched. Germline V lookup: CDR1 LGHNA, CDR2 YSLEER. This CDR3 spans 16 amino acids. As regards this clone: What it recognizes is unknown.

Anyone with autoimmune disease history or systemic immunosuppression was excluded. Sample: CD4+ or CD8+ T cells sorted from blood, taken in a trial of the OX40 agonist ivuxolimab. The chain is built from TRBV4-3 and TRBJ2-3; 9 bases fit TRBD2. The TCR was taken from an adult with an advanced solid tumor such as melanoma, head and neck, liver or kidney cancer. The CDR3 here is CASSQDFSSGENTQYF. The CDR3 DNA reads as TGCGCCAGCAGCCAAGATTTCTCTAGCGGGGAAAATACGCAGTATTTT.